The sequence of this TCR beta chain was determined in a study of Graves' ophthalmopathy and Graves' hyperthyroidism. Regarding the study as a whole: As the model predicted ophthalmopathy progression, it achieved a sensitivity of 70% to 71% and a specificity of approximately 72%.

In its sample, this clonotype was seen many times. Antigen unknown. Germline trimming cut 2 bases from V and 5 bases from J; bases unmatched to any gene: 4. The CDR3 is 15 residues long. CDR1 and CDR2 (germline): MNHEY, SVGAGI. Amplified TCR beta CDR3 regions were obtained using RNA transcripts as template. The first-round RT-PCR employed HTBI primers together with the Qiagen OneStep RT-PCR kit. A multiplex PCR was then performed as the second round. TCRdb itself ran the multiplex PCR reads through MiXCR, one entry per CDR3 protein. Of about 390,000 distinct CDR3 sequences in the sample, 15% were seen once. Hyperthyroidism qualified as stable when ophthalmopathy did not develop within 18 months of follow-up. Pregnancy or lactation, uncontrolled infections and other autoimmune diseases were grounds for excluding patients.

This chain joins TRBV6-5 and TRBJ1-5; 9 bases align to TRBD1. Sequencing was done on a sample of peripheral blood. This sequence originates from a woman aged 18-30 years with stable Graves' hyperthyroidism. The CDR3 sequence is CASSYTTGGYQPQHF. In nucleotides, the CDR3 is TGTGCCAGCAGTTACACGACAGGGGGGTATCAGCCCCAGCATTTT.